The present entry profiles one TCR beta chain with its context. Its specificity is unknown. The data are from a study of response to subunit inactivated influenza vaccine. General study findings and limits: Each seasonal influenza vaccination recruits few new T cells, the authors suggested.

TCRdb fed the RT-PCR reads into MiXCR, producing one record per CDR3 protein. This table holds around 850,000 distinct CDR3 sequences, around a sixth found once. The V and J ends lost 9 bases and 0 bases respectively, with 21 bases between them. Per germline, CDR1 MNHEY and CDR2 SVGEGT. CDR3 length equals 17 residues. The sample here was PBMCs from blood, taken roughly 5 days after vaccination. The chain has TRBV6-2 or TRBV6-3 and TRBJ2-1, with D perhaps matching TRBD1 or TRBD2 (6 bases each). The TCR comes from a man aged 45-60 years who received an inactivated influenza vaccine. The CDR3 spells CASQLQGGILSYNEQFF. The CDR3 DNA reads TGTGCCAGTCAGCTACAAGGGGGGATCCTCTCCTACAATGAGCAGTTCTTC.